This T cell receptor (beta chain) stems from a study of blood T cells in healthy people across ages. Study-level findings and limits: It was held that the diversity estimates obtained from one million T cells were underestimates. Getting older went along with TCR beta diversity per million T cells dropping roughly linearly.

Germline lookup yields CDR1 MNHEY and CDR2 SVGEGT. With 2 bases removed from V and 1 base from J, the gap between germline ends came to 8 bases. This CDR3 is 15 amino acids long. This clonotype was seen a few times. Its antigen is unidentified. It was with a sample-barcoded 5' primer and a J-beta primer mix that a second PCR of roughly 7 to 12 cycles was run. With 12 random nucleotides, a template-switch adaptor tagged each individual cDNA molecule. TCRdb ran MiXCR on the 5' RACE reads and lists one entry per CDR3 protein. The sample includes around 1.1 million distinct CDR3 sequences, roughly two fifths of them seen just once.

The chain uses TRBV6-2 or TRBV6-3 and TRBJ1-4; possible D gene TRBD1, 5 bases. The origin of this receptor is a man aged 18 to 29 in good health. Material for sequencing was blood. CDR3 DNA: TGTGCCAGCAGTTACACCCAGGGAACTAATGAAAAACTGTTTTTT. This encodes CASSYTQGTNEKLFF.